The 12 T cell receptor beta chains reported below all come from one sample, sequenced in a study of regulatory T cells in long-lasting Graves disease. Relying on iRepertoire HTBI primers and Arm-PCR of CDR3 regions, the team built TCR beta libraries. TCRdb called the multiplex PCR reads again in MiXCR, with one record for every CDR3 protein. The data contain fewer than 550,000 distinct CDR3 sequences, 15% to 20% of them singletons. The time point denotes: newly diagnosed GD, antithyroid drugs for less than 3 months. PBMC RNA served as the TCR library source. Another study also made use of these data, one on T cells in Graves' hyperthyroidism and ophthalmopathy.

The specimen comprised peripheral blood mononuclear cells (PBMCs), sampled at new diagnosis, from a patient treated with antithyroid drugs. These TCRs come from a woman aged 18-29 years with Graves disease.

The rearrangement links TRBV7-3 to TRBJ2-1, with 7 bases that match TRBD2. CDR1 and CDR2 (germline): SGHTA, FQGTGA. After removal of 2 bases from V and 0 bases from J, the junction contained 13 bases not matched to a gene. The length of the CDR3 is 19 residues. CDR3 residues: CASSLDRQSSGSSYNEQFF. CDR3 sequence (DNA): TGTGCCAGCAGCTTAGACCGCCAATCTAGCGGAAGCTCCTACAATGAGCAGTTCTTC.

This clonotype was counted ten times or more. DNA of the CDR3: TGTGCCAGCAGCTTACAGGGTCCAGATACGCAGTATTTT. As protein: CASSLQGPDTQYF. The chain joins TRBV7-2 to TRBJ2-3; TRBD1 might be the D (5 bases). From germline, CDR1 is SGHTA and CDR2 FQGNSA. Trimming stripped 2 bases from V and 4 bases from J, with 7 bases between. CDR3 size: 13 residues.

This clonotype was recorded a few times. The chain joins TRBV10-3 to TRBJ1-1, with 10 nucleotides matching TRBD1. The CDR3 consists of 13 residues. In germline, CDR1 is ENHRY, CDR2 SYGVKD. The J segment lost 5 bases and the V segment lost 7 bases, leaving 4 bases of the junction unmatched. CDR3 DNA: TGTGCCATCAAAAGACAGGGGGCGACTGAAGCTTTCTTT. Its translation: CAIKRQGATEAFF.

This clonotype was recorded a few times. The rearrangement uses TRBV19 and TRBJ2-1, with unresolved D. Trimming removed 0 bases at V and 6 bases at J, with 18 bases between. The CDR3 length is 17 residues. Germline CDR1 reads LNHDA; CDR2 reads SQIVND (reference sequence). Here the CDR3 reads CASSIDRSFGKSNEQFF. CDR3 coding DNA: TGTGCCAGTAGTATAGACAGGTCCTTCGGCAAGTCCAATGAGCAGTTCTTC.

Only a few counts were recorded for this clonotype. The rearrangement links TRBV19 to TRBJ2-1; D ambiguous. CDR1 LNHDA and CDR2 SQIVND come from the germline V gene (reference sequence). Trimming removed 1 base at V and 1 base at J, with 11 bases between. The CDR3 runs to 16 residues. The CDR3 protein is CASSIAGVVSYNEQFF. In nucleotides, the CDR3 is TGTGCCAGTAGTATAGCTGGGGTAGTGTCCTACAATGAGCAGTTCTTC.

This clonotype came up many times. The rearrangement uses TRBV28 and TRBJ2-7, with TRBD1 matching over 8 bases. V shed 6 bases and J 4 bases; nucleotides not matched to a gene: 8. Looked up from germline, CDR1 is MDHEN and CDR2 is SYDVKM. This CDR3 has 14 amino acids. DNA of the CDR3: TGTGCCAGCAGATCCAGACAGGGGAGGTACGAGCAGTACTTC. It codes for CASRSRQGRYEQYF. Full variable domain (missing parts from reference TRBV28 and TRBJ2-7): DVKVTQSSRYLVKRTGEKVFLECVQDMDHENMFWYRQDPGLGLRLIYFSYDVKMKEKGDIPEGYSVSREKKERFSLILESASTNQTSMYLCASRSRQGRYEQYFGPGTRLTVT.

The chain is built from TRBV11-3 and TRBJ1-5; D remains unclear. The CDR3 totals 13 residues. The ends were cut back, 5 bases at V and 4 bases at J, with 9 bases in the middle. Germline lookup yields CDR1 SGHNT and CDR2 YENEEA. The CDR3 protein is CASSVSQNQPQHF. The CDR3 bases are TGTGCCAGCAGCGTATCACAGAATCAGCCCCAGCATTTT.

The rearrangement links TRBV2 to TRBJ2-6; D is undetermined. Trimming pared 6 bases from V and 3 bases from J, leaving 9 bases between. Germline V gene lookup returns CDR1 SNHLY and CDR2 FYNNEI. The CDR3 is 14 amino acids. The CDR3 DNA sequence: TGTGCCAGCAGCTTGGCGGTTGGGGCCAACGTCCTGACTTTC. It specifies CASSLAVGANVLTF. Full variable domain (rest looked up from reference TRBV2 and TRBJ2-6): EPEVTQTPSHQVTQMGQEVILRCVPISNHLYFYWYRQILGQKVEFLVSFYNNEISEKSEIFDDQFSVERPDGSNFTLKIRSTKLEDSAMYFCASSLAVGANVLTFGAGSRLTVL.

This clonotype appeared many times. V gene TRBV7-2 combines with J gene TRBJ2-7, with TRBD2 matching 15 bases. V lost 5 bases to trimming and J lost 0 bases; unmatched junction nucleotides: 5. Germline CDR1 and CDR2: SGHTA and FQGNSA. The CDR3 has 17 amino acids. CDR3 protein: CASSPPGLAGGSYEQYF. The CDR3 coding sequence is TGTGCCAGCAGCCCCCCGGGACTAGCGGGAGGCTCCTACGAGCAGTACTTC. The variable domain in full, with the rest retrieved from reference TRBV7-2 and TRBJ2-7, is GAGVSQSPSNKVTEKGKDVELRCDPISGHTALYWYRQSLGQGLEFLIYFQGNSAPDKSGLPSDRFSAERTGGSVSTLTIQRTQQEDSAVYLCASSPPGLAGGSYEQYFGPGTRLTVT.

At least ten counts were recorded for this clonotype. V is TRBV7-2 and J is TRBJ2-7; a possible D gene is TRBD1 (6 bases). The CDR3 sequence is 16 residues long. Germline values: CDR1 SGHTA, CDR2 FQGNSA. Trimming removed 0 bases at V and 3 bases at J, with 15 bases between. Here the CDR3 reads CASSLAGSAQGYEQYF. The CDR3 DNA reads TGTGCCAGCAGCTTAGCGGGGTCTGCACAGGGCTACGAGCAGTACTTC.

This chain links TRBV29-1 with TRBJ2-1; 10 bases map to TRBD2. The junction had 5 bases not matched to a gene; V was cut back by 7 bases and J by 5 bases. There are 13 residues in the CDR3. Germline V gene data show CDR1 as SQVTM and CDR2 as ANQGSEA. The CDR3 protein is CSAGTSANNEQFF. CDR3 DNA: TGCAGCGCTGGGACTAGCGCCAACAATGAGCAGTTCTTC.

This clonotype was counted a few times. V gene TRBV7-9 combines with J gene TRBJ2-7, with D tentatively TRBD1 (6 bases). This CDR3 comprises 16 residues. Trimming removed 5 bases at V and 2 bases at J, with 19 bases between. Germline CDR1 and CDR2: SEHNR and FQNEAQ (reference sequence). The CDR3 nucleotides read TGTGCCAGCAGCGCCACCATCACAGGGATTCCCTACGAGCAGTACTTC. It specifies CASSATITGIPYEQYF.